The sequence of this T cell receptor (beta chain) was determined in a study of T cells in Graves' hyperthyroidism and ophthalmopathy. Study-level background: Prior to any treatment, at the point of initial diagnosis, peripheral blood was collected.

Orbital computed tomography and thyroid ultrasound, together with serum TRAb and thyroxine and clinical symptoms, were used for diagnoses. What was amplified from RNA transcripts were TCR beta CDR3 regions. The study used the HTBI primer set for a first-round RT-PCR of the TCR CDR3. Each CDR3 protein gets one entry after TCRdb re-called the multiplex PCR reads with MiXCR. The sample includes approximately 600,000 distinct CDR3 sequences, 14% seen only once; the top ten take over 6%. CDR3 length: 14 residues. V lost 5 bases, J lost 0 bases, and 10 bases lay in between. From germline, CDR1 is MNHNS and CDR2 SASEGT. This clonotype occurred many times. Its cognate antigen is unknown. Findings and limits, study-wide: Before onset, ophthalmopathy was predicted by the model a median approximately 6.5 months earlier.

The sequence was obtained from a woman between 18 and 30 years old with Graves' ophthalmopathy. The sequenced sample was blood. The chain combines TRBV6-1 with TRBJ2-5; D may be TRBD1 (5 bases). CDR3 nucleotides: TGTGCCAGCAGTTCCCAGGGCAACCAAGAGACCCAGTACTTC. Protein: CASSSQGNQETQYF.